This T cell receptor beta chain was identified during a study of T cell changes during pregnancy in multiple sclerosis. The sample holds a few counts of this clone. From germline, CDR1 is SNHLY and CDR2 FYNNEI. This CDR3 is 14 amino acids long. V dropped 8 bases and J dropped 6; count of bases not matched to a gene: 7. Using immunoSEQ multiplex PCR, the repertoire was profiled, and TCRdb retains in-frame clones only, with some absent. The profile covers fewer than 55,000 clones, with 70% to 90% appearing a single time and about 1.8% taken by the ten largest. The rearrangement links TRBV2 to TRBJ2-3, with 11 nucleotides matching TRBD1. The TCR sequence derives from a female donor with multiple sclerosis, enrolled in a pregnancy study. The source material was peripheral blood, sampled in the first trimester of pregnancy. The CDR3 DNA follows: TGTGCCAGCGCCGGACAGGGGGCGTTCGATACGCAGTATTTT. Protein: CASAGQGAFDTQYF.